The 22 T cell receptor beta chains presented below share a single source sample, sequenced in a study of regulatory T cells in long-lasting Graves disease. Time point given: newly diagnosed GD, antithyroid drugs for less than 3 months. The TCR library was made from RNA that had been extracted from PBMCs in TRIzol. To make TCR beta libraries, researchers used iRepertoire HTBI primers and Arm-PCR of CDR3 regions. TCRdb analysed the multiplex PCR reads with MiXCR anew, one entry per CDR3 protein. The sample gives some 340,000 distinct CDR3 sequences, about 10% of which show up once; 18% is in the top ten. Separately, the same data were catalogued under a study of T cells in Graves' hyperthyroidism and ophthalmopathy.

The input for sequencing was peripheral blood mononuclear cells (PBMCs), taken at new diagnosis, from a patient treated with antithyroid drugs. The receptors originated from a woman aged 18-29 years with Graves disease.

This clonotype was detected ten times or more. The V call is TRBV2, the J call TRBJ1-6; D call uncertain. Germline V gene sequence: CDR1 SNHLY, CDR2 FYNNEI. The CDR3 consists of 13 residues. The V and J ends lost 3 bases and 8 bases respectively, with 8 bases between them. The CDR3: CASSDFRDSPLHF. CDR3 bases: TGTGCCAGCAGTGATTTCAGAGATTCACCCCTCCACTTT.

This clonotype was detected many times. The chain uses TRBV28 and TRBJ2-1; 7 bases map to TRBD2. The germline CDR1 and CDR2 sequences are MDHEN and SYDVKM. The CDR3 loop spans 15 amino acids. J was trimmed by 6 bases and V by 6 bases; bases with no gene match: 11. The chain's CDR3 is CASRPGDYEANEQFF. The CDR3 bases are TGTGCCAGCAGACCCGGGGACTATGAGGCCAATGAGCAGTTCTTC.

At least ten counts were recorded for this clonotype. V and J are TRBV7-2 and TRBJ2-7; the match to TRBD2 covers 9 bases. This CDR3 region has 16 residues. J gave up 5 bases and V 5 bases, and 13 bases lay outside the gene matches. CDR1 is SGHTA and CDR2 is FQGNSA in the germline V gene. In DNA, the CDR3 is TGTGCCAGCAGCCAAACCGGAGCGGGAGGTTTCCACGAGCAGTACTTC. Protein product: CASSQTGAGGFHEQYF.

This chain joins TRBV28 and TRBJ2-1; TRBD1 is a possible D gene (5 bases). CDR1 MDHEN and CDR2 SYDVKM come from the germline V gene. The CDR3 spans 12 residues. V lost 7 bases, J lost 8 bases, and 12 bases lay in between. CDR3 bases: TGTGCCAGCACCTCCCAGGGCGATGAGCAGTTCTTC. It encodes CASTSQGDEQFF.

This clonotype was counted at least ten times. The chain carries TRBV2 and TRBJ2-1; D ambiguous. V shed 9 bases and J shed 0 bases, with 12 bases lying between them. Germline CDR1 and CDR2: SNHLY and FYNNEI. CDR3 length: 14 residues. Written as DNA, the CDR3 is TGTGCCAGATCGGATTTTAGCTCCTACAATGAGCAGTTCTTC. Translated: CARSDFSSYNEQFF.

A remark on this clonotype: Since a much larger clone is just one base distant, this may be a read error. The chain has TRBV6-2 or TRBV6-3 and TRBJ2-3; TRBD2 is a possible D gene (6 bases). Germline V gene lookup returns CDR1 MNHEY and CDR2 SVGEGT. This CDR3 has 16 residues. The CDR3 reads CASGYSSRERGDTQYF. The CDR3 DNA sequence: TGTGCCAGCGGTTACTCATCGCGGGAACGGGGAGATACGCAGTATTTT.

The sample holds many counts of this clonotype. The CDR3 DNA sequence: TGTGCCTGGAGTGTATACGGAGGGTGGACCCGGGTTGTGGGCACTGAAGCTTTCTTT. It yields the protein CAWSVYGGWTRVVGTEAFF. The chain couples TRBV30 to TRBJ1-1, with unresolved D. The V and J ends lost 0 bases and 4 bases respectively, with 27 bases between them. The CDR3 covers 19 residues. Looked up from germline, CDR1 is GTSNPN and CDR2 is SVGIG (reference sequence).

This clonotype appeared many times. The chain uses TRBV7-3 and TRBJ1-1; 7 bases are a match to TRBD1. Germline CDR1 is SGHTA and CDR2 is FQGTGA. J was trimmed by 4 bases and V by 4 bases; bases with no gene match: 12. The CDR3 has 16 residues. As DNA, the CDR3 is TGTGCCAGCAGCTCATTTTCGCGGACAGGCATCACTGAAGCTTTCTTT. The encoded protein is CASSSFSRTGITEAFF.

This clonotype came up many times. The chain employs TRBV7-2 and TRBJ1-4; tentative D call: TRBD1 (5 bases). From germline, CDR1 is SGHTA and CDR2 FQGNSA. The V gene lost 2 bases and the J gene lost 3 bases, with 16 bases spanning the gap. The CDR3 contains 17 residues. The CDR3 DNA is TGTGCCAGCAGCTTACGTGGGGTCCCGGGGGCTAATGAAAAACTGTTTTTT. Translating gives CASSLRGVPGANEKLFF.

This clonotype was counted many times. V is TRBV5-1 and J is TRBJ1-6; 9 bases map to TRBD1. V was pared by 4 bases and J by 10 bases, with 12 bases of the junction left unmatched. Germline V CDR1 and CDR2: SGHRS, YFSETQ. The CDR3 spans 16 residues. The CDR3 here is CASSRSGTGQESPLHF. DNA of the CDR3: TGCGCCAGCAGCCGGAGCGGGACAGGGCAGGAATCACCCCTCCACTTT.

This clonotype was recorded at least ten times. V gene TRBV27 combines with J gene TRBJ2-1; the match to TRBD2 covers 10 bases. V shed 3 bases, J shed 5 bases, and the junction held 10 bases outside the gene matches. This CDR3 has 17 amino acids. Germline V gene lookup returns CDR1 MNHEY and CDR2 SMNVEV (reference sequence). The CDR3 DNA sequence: TGTGCCAGCAGTTTTGGGCTAGCGGGAGTTAGGGACAATGAGCAGTTCTTC. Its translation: CASSFGLAGVRDNEQFF.

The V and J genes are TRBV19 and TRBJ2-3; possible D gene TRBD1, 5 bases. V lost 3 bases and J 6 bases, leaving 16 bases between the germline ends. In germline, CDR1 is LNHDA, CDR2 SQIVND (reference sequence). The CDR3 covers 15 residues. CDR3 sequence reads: CASSIWSGLADTQYF. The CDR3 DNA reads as TGTGCCAGTAGTATCTGGTCAGGGTTGGCGGATACGCAGTATTTT.

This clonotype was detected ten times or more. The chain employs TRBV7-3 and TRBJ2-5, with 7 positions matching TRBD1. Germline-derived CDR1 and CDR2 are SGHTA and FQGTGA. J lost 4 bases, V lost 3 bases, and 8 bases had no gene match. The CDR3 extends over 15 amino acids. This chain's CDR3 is CASSFEGGGGETQYF. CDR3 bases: TGTGCCAGCAGCTTCGAAGGGGGCGGCGGAGAGACCCAGTACTTC.

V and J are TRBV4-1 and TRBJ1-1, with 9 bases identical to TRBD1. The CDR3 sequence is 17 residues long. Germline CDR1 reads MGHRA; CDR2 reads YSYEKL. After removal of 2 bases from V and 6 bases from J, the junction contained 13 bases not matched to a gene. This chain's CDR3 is CASSQPPGQGELPEAFF. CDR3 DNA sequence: TGCGCCAGCAGCCAACCCCCGGGACAGGGTGAACTTCCTGAAGCTTTCTTT.

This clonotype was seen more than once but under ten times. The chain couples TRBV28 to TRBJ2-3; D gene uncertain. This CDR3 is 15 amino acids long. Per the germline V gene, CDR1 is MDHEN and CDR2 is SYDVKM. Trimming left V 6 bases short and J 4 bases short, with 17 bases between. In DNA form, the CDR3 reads TGTGCCAGCAGACCTTCTCCCGGTGGCGCAGATACGCAGTATTTT. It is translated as CASRPSPGGADTQYF.

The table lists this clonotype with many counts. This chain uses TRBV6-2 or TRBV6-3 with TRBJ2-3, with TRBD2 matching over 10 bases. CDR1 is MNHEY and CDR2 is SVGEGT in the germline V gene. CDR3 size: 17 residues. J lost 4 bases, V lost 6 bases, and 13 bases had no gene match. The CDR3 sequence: CASRTPFKAGGADTQYF. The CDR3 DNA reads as TGTGCCAGCAGGACCCCGTTTAAAGCGGGAGGGGCAGATACGCAGTATTTT.

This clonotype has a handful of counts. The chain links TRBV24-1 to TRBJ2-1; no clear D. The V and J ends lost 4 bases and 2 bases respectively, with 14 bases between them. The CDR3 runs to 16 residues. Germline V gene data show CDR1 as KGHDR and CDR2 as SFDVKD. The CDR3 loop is CATSDPTAPAYNEQFF. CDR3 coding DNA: TGTGCCACCAGTGACCCGACCGCCCCCGCCTACAATGAGCAGTTCTTC.

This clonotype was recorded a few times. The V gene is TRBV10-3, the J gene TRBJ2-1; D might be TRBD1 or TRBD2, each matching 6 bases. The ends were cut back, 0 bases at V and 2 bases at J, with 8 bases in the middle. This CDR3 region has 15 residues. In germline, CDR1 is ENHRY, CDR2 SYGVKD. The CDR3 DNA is TGTGCCATCAGTGAGTCGAGGGGGGCCTACAATGAGCAGTTCTTC. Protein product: CAISESRGAYNEQFF.

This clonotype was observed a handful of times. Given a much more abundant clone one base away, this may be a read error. CDR3 coding DNA: TGCAGTGCTAGAGAGGGGGAGGGGGGCACCGGGGAGCTGTTTTTT. Encoded protein: CSAREGEGGTGELFF. This chain uses TRBV20-1 with TRBJ2-2; possible D gene TRBD2, 7 bases. V gave up 0 bases and J gave up 4 bases, with 12 bases separating them. The CDR3 contains 15 residues. Germline CDR1 and CDR2: DFQATT and SNEGSKA (reference sequence).

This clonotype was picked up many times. The CDR3 loop reads CASSLWGNYGYTF. The CDR3, as DNA: TGTGCCAGCAGTCTTTGGGGGAACTATGGCTACACCTTC. The chain combines TRBV12-3 or TRBV12-4 with TRBJ1-2; D is perhaps TRBD1 (5 bases). Deletions cut 5 bases from V and 2 bases from J, with 9 bases between. The CDR3 spans 13 residues.

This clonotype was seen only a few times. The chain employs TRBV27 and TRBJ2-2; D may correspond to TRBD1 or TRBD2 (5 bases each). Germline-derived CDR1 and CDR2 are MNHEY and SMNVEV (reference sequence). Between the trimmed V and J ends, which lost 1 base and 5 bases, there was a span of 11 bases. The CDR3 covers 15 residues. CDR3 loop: CASSLWDPRTGELFF. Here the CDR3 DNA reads TGTGCCAGCAGTTTATGGGACCCGAGGACCGGGGAGCTGTTTTTT.

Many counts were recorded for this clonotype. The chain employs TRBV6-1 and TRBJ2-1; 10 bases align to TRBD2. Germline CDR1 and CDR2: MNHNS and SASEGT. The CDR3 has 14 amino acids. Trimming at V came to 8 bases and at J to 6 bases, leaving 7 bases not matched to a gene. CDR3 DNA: TGTGCCAGCGCGCTAGCGGGAGTGTTCAATGAGCAGTTCTTC. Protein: CASALAGVFNEQFF.